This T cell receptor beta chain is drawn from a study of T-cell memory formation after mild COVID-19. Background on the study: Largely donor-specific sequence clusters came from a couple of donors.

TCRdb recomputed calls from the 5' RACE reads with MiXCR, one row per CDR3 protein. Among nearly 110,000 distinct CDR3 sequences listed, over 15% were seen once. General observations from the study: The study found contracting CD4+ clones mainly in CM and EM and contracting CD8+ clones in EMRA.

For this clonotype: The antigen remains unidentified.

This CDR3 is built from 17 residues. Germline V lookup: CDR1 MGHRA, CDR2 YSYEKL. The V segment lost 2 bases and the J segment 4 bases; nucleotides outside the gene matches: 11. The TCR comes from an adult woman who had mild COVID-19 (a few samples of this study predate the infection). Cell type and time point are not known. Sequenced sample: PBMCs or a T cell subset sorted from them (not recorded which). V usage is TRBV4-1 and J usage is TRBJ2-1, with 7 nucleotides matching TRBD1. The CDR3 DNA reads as TGCGCCAGCAGCCAAAACACGTTCCGGGACAGATACAATGAGCAGTTCTTC. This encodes CASSQNTFRDRYNEQFF.